Given below is one T cell receptor (beta chain) in context. These data come from a study of blood T cell repertoires in COVID-19. On the study more broadly: The United States, Italy and Spain provided the acute and convalescent COVID-19 samples.

V gave up 0 bases and J gave up 0 bases, with 3 bases separating them. Germline assignment: CDR1 SGDLS and CDR2 YYNGEE. The CDR3 sequence is 14 residues long. Produced via immunoSEQ multiplex PCR; TCRdb's table is partial and in-frame only. This sample yields some 270,000 clones, of which roughly 89% are seen a single time; 3.5% to 5% belongs to the top ten. This chain links TRBV9 with TRBJ2-2, with D unclear. The sequencing sample was made of peripheral blood. The sequence derives from a woman aged 40 to 50 who had recovered from COVID-19. The CDR3 DNA is TGTGCCAGCAGCGTAGGGCCGAACACCGGGGAGCTGTTTTTT. The encoded protein is CASSVGPNTGELFF.